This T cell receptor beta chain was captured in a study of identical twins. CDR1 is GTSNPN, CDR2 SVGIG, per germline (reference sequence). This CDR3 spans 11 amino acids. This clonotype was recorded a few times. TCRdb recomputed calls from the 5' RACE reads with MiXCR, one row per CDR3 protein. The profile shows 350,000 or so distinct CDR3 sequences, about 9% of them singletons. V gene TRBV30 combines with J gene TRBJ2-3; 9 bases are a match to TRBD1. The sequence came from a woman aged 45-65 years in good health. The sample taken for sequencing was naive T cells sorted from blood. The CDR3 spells CAGWEGQGQYF. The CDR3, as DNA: TGTGCTGGGTGGGAGGGACAGGGGCAGTATTTT.